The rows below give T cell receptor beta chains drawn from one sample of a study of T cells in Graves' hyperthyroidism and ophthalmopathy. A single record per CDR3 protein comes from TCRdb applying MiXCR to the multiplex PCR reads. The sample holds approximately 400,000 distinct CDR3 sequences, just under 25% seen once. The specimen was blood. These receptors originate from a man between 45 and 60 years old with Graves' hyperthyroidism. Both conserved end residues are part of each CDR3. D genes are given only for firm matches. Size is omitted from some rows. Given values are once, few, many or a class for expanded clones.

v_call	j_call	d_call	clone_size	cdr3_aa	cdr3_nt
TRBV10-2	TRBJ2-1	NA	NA	CASSTNYRAGWGNEQFF	TGCGCCAGCAGTACCAACTACAGGGCGGGTTGGGGCAATGAGCAGTTCTTC
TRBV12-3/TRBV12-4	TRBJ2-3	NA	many	CASNPRGLSTDTQYF	TGTGCCAGCAATCCCAGGGGCCTTAGCACAGATACGCAGTATTTT
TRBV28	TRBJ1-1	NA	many	CASSFGILAEAFF	TGTGCCAGCAGTTTCGGGATCTTAGCTGAAGCTTTCTTT
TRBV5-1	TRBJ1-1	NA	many	CASSLDPREAFF	TGCGCCAGCAGCTTGGATCCTCGTGAAGCTTTCTTT
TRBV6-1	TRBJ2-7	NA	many	CASSEAGTREYEQYF	TGTGCCAGCAGTGAAGCGGGGACGAGGGAATACGAGCAGTACTTC
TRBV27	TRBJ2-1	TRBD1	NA	CASKQGAWDEQFF	TGTGCCAGCAAACAGGGGGCGTGGGATGAGCAGTTCTTC
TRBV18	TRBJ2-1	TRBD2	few	CASSPGLATYNEQFF	TGTGCCAGCTCACCGGGACTAGCCACCTACAATGAGCAGTTCTTC
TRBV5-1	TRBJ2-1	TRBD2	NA	CASSFQTSGRAGSYNEQFF	TGCGCCAGCAGCTTCCAGACTAGCGGGAGGGCGGGCTCCTACAATGAGCAGTTCTTC
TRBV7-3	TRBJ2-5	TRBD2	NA	CASSLRGLAGVPQETQYF	TGTGCCAGCAGCTTACGGGGACTAGCGGGAGTACCACAAGAGACCCAGTACTTC
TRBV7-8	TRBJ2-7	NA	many	CASSRGVADSYEQYF	TGTGCCAGCAGCCGTGGGGTAGCGGACTCCTACGAGCAGTACTTC
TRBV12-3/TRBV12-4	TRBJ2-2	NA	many	CASSSLGRELFF	TGTGCCAGCAGTTCGTTGGGGAGGGAGCTGTTTTTT
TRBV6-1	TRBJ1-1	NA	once	CASTEGLNTEAFF	TGTGCCAGCACGGAGGGGCTGAACACTGAAGCTTTCTTT
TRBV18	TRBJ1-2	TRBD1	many	CASSPDRVYGYTF	TGTGCCAGCAGTCCTGACAGGGTCTATGGCTACACCTTC
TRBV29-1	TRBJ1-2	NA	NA	CSVEFGSAGYTF	TGCAGCGTTGAATTTGGGTCCGCTGGCTACACCTTC
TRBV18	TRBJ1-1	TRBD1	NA	CASSPQAGGLNTEAFF	TGTGCCAGCTCACCACAGGCAGGGGGCTTGAACACTGAAGCTTTCTTT
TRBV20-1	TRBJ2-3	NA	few	CSALVGTDTQYF	TGCAGTGCCTTAGTGGGCACAGATACGCAGTATTTT
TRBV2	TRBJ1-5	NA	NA	CASSFEGLAGQPQHF	TGTGCCAGCAGTTTCGAGGGCTTAGCCGGTCAGCCCCAGCATTTT
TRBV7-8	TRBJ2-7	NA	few	CASRMRAGGYEQYF	TGTGCCAGCAGGATGAGGGCCGGGGGCTACGAGCAGTACTTC